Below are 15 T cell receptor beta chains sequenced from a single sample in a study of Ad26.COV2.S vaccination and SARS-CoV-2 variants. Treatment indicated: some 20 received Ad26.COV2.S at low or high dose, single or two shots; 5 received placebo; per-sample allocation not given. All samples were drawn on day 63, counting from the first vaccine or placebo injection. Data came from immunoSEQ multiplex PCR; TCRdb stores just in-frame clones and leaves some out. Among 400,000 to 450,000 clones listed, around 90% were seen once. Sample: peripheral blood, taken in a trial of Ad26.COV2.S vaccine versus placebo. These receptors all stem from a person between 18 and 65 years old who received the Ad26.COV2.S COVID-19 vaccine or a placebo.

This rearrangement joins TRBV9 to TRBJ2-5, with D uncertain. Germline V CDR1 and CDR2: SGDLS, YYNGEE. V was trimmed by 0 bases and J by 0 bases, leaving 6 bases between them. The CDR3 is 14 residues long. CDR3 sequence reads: CASSVVDNQETQYF. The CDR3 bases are TGTGCCAGCAGCGTAGTTGACAACCAAGAGACCCAGTACTTC.

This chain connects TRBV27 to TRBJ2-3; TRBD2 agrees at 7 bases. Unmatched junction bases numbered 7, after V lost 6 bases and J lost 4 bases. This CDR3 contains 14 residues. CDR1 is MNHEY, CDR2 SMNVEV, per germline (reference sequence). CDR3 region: CASREAGVPDTQYF. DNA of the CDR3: TGTGCCAGCAGGGAGGCGGGGGTGCCAGATACGCAGTATTTT.

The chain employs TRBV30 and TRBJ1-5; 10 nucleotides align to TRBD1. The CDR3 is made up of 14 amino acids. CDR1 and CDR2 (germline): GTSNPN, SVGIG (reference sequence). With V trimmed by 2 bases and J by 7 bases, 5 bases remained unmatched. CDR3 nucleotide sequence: TGTGCCTGGAGTCCGGACAGGGGGGGACAGCCCCAGCATTTT. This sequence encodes CAWSPDRGGQPQHF.

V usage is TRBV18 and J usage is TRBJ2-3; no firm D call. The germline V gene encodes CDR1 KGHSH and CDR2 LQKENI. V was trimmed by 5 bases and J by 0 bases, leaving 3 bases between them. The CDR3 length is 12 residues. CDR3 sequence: CASSTSTDTQYF. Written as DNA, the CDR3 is TGTGCCAGCTCAACTAGCACAGATACGCAGTATTTT.

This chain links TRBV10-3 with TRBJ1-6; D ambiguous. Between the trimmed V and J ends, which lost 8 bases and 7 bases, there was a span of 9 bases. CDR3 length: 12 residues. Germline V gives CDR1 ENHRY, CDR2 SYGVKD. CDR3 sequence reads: CAIGGMNSPLHF. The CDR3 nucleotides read TGTGCCATCGGAGGGATGAATTCACCCCTCCACTTT.

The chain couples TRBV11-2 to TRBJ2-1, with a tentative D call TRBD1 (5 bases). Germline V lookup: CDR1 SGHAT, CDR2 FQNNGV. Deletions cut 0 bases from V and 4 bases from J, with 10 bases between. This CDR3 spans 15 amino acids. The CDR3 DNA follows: TGTGCCAGCAGCTTAGATCCTAGGGGTTACAATGAGCAGTTCTTC. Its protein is CASSLDPRGYNEQFF.

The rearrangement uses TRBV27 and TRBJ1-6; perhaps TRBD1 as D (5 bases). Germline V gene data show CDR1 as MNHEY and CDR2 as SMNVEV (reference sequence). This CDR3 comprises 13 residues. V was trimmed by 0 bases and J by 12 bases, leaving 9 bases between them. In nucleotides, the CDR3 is TGTGCCAGCAGTTTATCTCAGGGCCGACCCCTCCACTTT. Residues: CASSLSQGRPLHF.

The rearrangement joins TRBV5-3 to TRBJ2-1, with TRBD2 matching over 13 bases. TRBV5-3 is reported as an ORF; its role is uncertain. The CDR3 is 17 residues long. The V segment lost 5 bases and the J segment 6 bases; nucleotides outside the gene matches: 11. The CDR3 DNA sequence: TGTGCCAGAAGTGTACTAGCGGGAGGGGGAGGGGCCAATGAGCAGTTCTTC. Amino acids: CARSVLAGGGGANEQFF.

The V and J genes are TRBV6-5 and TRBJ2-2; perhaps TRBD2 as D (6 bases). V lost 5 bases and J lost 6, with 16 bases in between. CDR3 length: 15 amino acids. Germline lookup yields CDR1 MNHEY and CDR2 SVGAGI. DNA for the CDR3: TGTGCCAGCAGTCTAGGTGGGCTAGCGTCCGGGGAGCTGTTTTTT. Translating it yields CASSLGGLASGELFF.

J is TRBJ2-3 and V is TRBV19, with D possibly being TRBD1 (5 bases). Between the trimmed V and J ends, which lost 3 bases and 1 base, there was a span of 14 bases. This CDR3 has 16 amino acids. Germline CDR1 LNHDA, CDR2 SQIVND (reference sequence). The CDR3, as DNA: TGTGCCAGTAGTATGGAGACGCTCAGGGGCACAGATACGCAGTATTTT. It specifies CASSMETLRGTDTQYF.

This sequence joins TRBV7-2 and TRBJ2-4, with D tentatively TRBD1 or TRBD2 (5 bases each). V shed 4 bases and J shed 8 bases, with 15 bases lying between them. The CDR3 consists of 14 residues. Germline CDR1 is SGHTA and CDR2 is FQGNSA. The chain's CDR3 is CASSSLGAADIQYF. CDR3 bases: TGTGCCAGCAGCTCCCTCGGGGCGGCGGACATTCAGTACTTC. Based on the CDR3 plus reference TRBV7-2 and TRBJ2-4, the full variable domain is GAGVSQSPSNKVTEKGKDVELRCDPISGHTALYWYRQSLGQGLEFLIYFQGNSAPDKSGLPSDRFSAERTGGSVSTLTIQRTQQEDSAVYLCASSSLGAADIQYFGAGTRLSVL.

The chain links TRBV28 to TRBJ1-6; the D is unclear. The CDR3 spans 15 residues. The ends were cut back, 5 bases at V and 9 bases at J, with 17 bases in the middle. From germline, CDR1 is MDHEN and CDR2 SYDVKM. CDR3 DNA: TGTGCCAGCAGTCTAGGCCCCGCCTCATCTTCACCCCTCCACTTT. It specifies CASSLGPASSSPLHF.

The chain's CDR3 is CASSAGTAGVWNNEQFF. The CDR3 region has the DNA TGCGCCAGCAGTGCCGGGACCGCGGGGGTATGGAACAATGAGCAGTTCTTC. The J gene is TRBJ2-1, the V gene TRBV10-1; TRBD2 agrees at 7 bases. The germline V gene encodes CDR1 WNHNN and CDR2 SYGVQD (reference sequence). The CDR3 spans 17 residues. The ends lost 4 bases at V and 5 bases at J; junction bases unmatched: 14.

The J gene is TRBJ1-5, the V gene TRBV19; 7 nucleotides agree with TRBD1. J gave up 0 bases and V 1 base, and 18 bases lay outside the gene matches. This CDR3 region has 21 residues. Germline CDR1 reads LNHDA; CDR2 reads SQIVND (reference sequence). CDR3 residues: CASSIGNTGTAMMDSNQPQHF. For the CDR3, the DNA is TGTGCCAGTAGTATAGGAAACACCGGGACAGCGATGATGGATAGCAATCAGCCCCAGCATTTT.

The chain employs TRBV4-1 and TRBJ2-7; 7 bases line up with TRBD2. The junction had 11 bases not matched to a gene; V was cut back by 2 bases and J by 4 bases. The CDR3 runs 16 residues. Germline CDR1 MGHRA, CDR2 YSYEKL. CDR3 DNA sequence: TGCGCCAGCAGCCAACCCGTGGGCGGGAGATCTTACGAGCAGTACTTC. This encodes CASSQPVGGRSYEQYF.